This section outlines one T cell receptor (beta chain) sequence together with its context. This record comes from a study of blood T cell repertoires in COVID-19. Study background: Researchers got acute and convalescent COVID-19 samples from the United States, Italy and Spain.

In the original analysis: Amplification of reference gene primers was used by the study to estimate nucleated cell counts. Generated by immunoSEQ multiplex PCR, the TCRdb table keeps only in-frame clones and is missing some. That table supplies the V and J calls and clone size; D and trimming were determined from the DNA. The sample yields around 330,000 clones, approximately 87% seen once. The germline V gene has CDR1 SGHTS and CDR2 YDEGEE. The CDR3 is made up of 14 amino acids. V gave up 2 bases and J gave up 4 bases, with 10 bases separating them. The receptor was derived from a woman aged 50 to 60 with active or convalescent COVID-19. The chain couples TRBV5-8 to TRBJ1-3, with D possibly matching TRBD1 (6 bases). Input material: peripheral blood. Here the CDR3 reads CASSLGQTGNTIYF. The CDR3 DNA reads as TGTGCCAGCAGCTTAGGACAGACAGGAAACACCATATATTTT.